The 31 T cell receptor beta chains in this list originate from one sample, sequenced in a study of shared clonotypes between healthy human individuals. TCRdb's table, derived via immunoSEQ multiplex PCR, lists solely in-frame clones and lacks some. This sample has roughly 490,000 clones, with less than 80% found just once. Sequencing was done on a sample of PBMCs. All receptors come from a woman aged 40 to 55 in good health. Some clones in this sample may be carry-over from other donors' samples.

The genes are TRBV14 and TRBJ2-7; TRBD1 agrees at 8 bases. The CDR3 totals 20 residues. V lost 0 bases to trimming and J lost 2 bases; unmatched junction nucleotides: 18. Looked up from germline, CDR1 is SGHDN and CDR2 is FVKESK. In DNA form, the CDR3 reads TGTGCCAGCAGCCAAGATGGAACGCCGGGATTCGGGGACAGGACCTACGAGCAGTACTTC. Amino acid sequence: CASSQDGTPGFGDRTYEQYF.

The chain employs TRBV7-2 and TRBJ2-4, with 11 bases identical to TRBD1. This CDR3 has 15 amino acids. The J segment lost 7 bases and the V segment lost 5 bases, leaving 7 bases of the junction unmatched. Per the germline V gene, CDR1 is SGHTA and CDR2 is FQGNSA. Here the CDR3 reads CASSARTGGFNIQYF. CDR3 bases: TGTGCCAGCAGCGCCCGGACAGGGGGCTTCAACATTCAGTACTTC.

On this clone itself: The likely explanation is a read error, given a far larger clone one base away. The chain uses TRBV30 and TRBJ1-1; D call uncertain. The CDR3 has 13 residues. V was pared by 5 bases and J by 0 bases, with 10 bases between. Germline loops: CDR1 GTSNPN, CDR2 SVGIG (reference sequence). CDR3 amino acids: CAWYWNMNTEAFF. The CDR3 nucleotides read TGTGCCTGGTACTGGAACATGAACACTGAAGCTTTCTTT.

The V call is TRBV7-2, the J call TRBJ2-7; TRBD1 aligns across 10 bases. With V trimmed by 5 bases and J by 2 bases, 0 bases remained unmatched. Germline loops: CDR1 SGHTA, CDR2 FQGNSA. The CDR3 consists of 13 residues. In DNA form, the CDR3 reads TGTGCCAGCAGCGACAGGGGGCCCTACGAGCAGTACTTC. This codes for CASSDRGPYEQYF.

The chain employs TRBV19 and TRBJ2-3, with D unclear. V lost 5 bases and J lost 3, with 9 bases in between. This CDR3 comprises 13 residues. Germline V lookup: CDR1 LNHDA, CDR2 SQIVND (reference sequence). The DNA for the CDR3 is TGTGCCAGTAGTGCGGACGGGACAGATACGCAGTATTTT. Its protein product is CASSADGTDTQYF. Using reference TRBV19 and TRBJ2-3 for the parts outside the CDR3, the full variable domain is DGGITQSPKYLFRKEGQNVTLSCEQNLNHDAMYWYRQDPGQGLRLIYYSQIVNDFQKGDIAEGYSVSREKKESFPLTVTSAQKNPTAFYLCASSADGTDTQYFGPGTRLTVL.

This clone was recorded once. The rearrangement uses TRBV7-2 and TRBJ2-7; possible D gene TRBD2, 6 bases. Germline V gene lookup returns CDR1 SGHTA and CDR2 FQGNSA. The CDR3 runs 14 residues. The V gene lost 8 bases and the J gene lost 4 bases, with 18 bases spanning the gap. This CDR3 reads CASRMTTGGYEQYF. In DNA form, the CDR3 reads TGTGCCAGCCGTATGACTACCGGGGGTTACGAGCAGTACTTC.

The J gene is TRBJ2-1, the V gene TRBV2; 10 nucleotides agree with TRBD2. This CDR3 has 14 residues. Germline V CDR1 and CDR2: SNHLY, FYNNEI. The V segment lost 5 bases and the J segment 7 bases; nucleotides outside the gene matches: 5. The CDR3 sequence is CASSSGRAGNEQFF. The DNA for the CDR3 is TGTGCCAGCAGTAGCGGGAGGGCCGGGAATGAGCAGTTCTTC.

There are a few counts of this clone. The chain uses TRBV2 and TRBJ1-4; D not certain. Trimming stripped 7 bases from V and 8 bases from J, with 14 bases between. CDR1 is SNHLY and CDR2 is FYNNEI in the germline V gene. This CDR3 region has 13 residues. The CDR3 region has the DNA TGTGCCAGCAAGCCGGAGACTGTCGAAAAACTGTTTTTT. Its protein product is CASKPETVEKLFF.

This clone was counted once. The gene calls are TRBV7-9 and TRBJ2-7, with no clear D. The V and J ends lost 1 base and 2 bases respectively, with 9 bases between them. This CDR3 is 14 amino acids long. Germline CDR1 is SEHNR and CDR2 is FQNEAQ (reference sequence). The CDR3 nucleotides read TGTGCCAGCAGCTTAGTCGGCAGCGCCTACGAGCAGTACTTC. It is translated as CASSLVGSAYEQYF.

This sequence joins TRBV9 and TRBJ1-1; weak D call: TRBD1 (5 bases). CDR3 length: 13 amino acids. Germline V gene lookup returns CDR1 SGDLS and CDR2 YYNGEE. V dropped 0 bases and J dropped 5 bases, with 8 bases sitting between them. The chain's CDR3 is CASSVGGWTEAFF. CDR3 in DNA: TGTGCCAGCAGCGTAGGGGGCTGGACTGAAGCTTTCTTT.

This clone was found a few times. The chain carries TRBV10-3 and TRBJ1-1, with a tentative D call TRBD1 (6 bases). Germline-derived CDR1 and CDR2 are ENHRY and SYGVKD. The V gene lost 4 bases and the J gene lost 1 base, with 16 bases spanning the gap. This CDR3 is 16 amino acids long. The CDR3 is CAISGGPGQRNTEAFF. In DNA form, the CDR3 reads TGTGCCATCAGTGGGGGGCCGGGACAAAGGAACACTGAAGCTTTCTTT.

The chain uses TRBV7-9 and TRBJ1-2; D call uncertain. CDR1 and CDR2 (germline): SEHNR, FQNEAQ (reference sequence). Deletions cut 2 bases from V and 0 bases from J, with 13 bases between. The CDR3 consists of 16 residues. The CDR3 loop reads CASSLPKEGANYGYTF. DNA of the CDR3: TGTGCCAGCAGCTTACCTAAAGAAGGAGCTAACTATGGCTACACCTTC.

The rearrangement links TRBV5-1 to TRBJ2-3, with D perhaps TRBD1 or TRBD2 (5 bases each). Germline V lookup: CDR1 SGHRS, CDR2 YFSETQ. V lost 6 bases and J 2 bases, leaving 19 bases between the germline ends. This CDR3 spans 16 amino acids. The CDR3 coding sequence is TGCGCCAGCACGAGTCCCCGGGGCATCTACACAGATACGCAGTATTTT. Protein product: CASTSPRGIYTDTQYF.

The chain is built from TRBV30 and TRBJ1-1; D call uncertain. This CDR3 contains 14 residues. Trimming pared 1 base from V and 5 bases from J, leaving 14 bases between. Germline V gene data show CDR1 as GTSNPN and CDR2 as SVGIG (reference sequence). The CDR3 is CAWSDLDPRTEAFF. The CDR3, as DNA: TGTGCCTGGAGTGATTTAGACCCGCGGACTGAAGCTTTCTTT.

This chain uses TRBV30 with TRBJ1-4; D is uncertain. The CDR3 is 13 residues long. CDR1 and CDR2 from the germline V gene are GTSNPN and SVGIG (reference sequence). V was pared by 3 bases and J by 6 bases, with 11 bases between. The DNA of the CDR3 is TGTGCCTGGAGAGGGAAGGGCCATGAAAAACTGTTTTTT. Protein: CAWRGKGHEKLFF.

The rearrangement links TRBV4-3 to TRBJ1-2; D is undetermined. The germline gives CDR1 LGHNA, CDR2 YSLEER. CDR3 size: 13 residues. Trimming removed 0 bases from V and 14 bases from J, with 16 bases in between. CDR3 DNA: TGCGCCAGCAGCCAAGATCTAGGCTTCGTTTTTACCTTC. The encoded protein is CASSQDLGFVFTF.

V is TRBV15 and J is TRBJ2-6, with 7 bases aligning to TRBD1. The CDR3 has 19 amino acids. CDR1 and CDR2 (germline): LNHNV, YYDKDF (reference sequence). Losses at the gene ends were 1 base for V and 0 bases for J; bases not matched to a gene: 9. In DNA, the CDR3 is TGTGCCACCAGCAGAGGGACAGACAGGGCCCTCTCTGGGGCCAACGTCCTGACTTTC. This translates into CATSRGTDRALSGANVLTF.

The rearrangement joins TRBV5-4 to TRBJ1-3; tentative D call: TRBD1 (5 bases). This CDR3 is 15 amino acids long. Trimming pared 3 bases from V and 2 bases from J, leaving 12 bases between. Germline V gives CDR1 SGHNT, CDR2 YYREEE (reference sequence). In nucleotides, the CDR3 is TGTGCCAGCAGCTCCTACGGGACGGCTGGAAACACCATATATTTT. Translated: CASSSYGTAGNTIYF.

This chain joins TRBV7-8 and TRBJ1-1; D ambiguous. The CDR3 has 13 residues. Deletions cut 5 bases from V and 2 bases from J, with 9 bases between. Per germline, CDR1 SGHVS and CDR2 FQNEAQ. This CDR3 reads CASSIQENTEAFF. The CDR3 DNA sequence: TGTGCCAGCAGCATTCAGGAAAACACTGAAGCTTTCTTT.

The chain recombines TRBV9 with TRBJ1-1; TRBD1 might be the D (5 bases). This CDR3 contains 17 residues. The V gene lost 3 bases and the J gene lost 6 bases, with 24 bases spanning the gap. Germline assignment: CDR1 SGDLS and CDR2 YYNGEE. The CDR3 DNA follows: TGTGCCAGCAGCGCGGGACCGACAGCCGGGGGGAAGTCTGAAGCTTTCTTT. It is translated as CASSAGPTAGGKSEAFF.

This clone was counted between two and nine times. This sequence joins TRBV7-9 and TRBJ2-5, with 9 nucleotides matching TRBD1. Germline assignment: CDR1 SEHNR and CDR2 FQNEAQ (reference sequence). Losses at the gene ends were 6 bases for V and 0 bases for J; bases not matched to a gene: 8. The length of the CDR3 is 16 residues. CDR3 sequence: CASRPGQGHYQETQYF. DNA for the CDR3: TGTGCCAGCAGACCCGGACAGGGGCATTACCAAGAGACCCAGTACTTC.

This clone was seen more than once but under ten times. The chain employs TRBV18 and TRBJ2-5; 10 positions agree with TRBD2. The CDR3 has 15 amino acids. V was pared by 3 bases and J by 11 bases, with 12 bases of the junction left unmatched. Germline lookup yields CDR1 KGHSH and CDR2 LQKENI. CDR3 protein: CASSPNRLAGAEQYF. CDR3 DNA sequence: TGTGCCAGCTCACCCAACAGACTAGCGGGCGCGGAGCAGTACTTC.

The chain is built from TRBV15 and TRBJ2-2; tentatively, D is TRBD1 or TRBD2 (7 bases each). In germline, CDR1 is LNHNV, CDR2 YYDKDF (reference sequence). This CDR3 comprises 14 residues. V lost 5 bases and J lost 6, with 13 bases in between. The CDR3 sequence: CATSWRGTAGELFF. The CDR3 DNA is TGTGCCACCAGCTGGCGGGGGACAGCCGGGGAGCTGTTTTTT.

Only one count was recorded for this clone. The chain recombines TRBV10-3 with TRBJ2-7; D possibly corresponds to TRBD2 (6 bases). CDR3 size: 13 residues. Trimming removed 6 bases at V and 3 bases at J, with 12 bases between. Germline lookup yields CDR1 ENHRY and CDR2 SYGVKD. As DNA, the CDR3 is TGTGCCATCAGGGGAGTGGGGGGCTACGAGCAGTACTTC. Translating it yields CAIRGVGGYEQYF.

This clone was picked up a small number of times. The chain recombines TRBV28 with TRBJ1-6; no firm D call. Trimming took 4 bases from V and 8 from J, leaving 15 bases between them. Germline CDR1 MDHEN, CDR2 SYDVKM. The CDR3 is 15 residues long. CDR3 in amino acids: CASSSAASMDSPLHF. The CDR3 bases are TGTGCCAGCAGTTCCGCCGCTTCGATGGATTCACCCCTCCACTTT.

In DNA, the CDR3 is TGTGCCTGGAGTGGGCAAGTTAATGAAGCTTTCTTT. Translated: CAWSGQVNEAFF. The J gene is TRBJ1-1, the V gene TRBV30; no clear D gene. Trimming pared 1 base from V and 7 bases from J, leaving 10 bases between. Germline V lookup: CDR1 GTSNPN, CDR2 SVGIG (reference sequence). The CDR3 consists of 12 residues.

A note on this clone: An end of the junction does not agree with germline; a read error may underlie this. Other DNA sequences from this sample encode an identical CDR3 as well. The chain joins TRBV2 to TRBJ1-4; 7 bases map to TRBD1. There are 12 residues in the CDR3. CDR1 and CDR2 (germline): SNHLY, FYNNEI. The CDR3 sequence: CASISTGEKLFF. In DNA, the CDR3 is TGTGCCAGCATCTCAACAGGGGAGAAACTGTTTTTC.

The chain is built from TRBV6-1 and TRBJ1-2; TRBD1 is a possible D gene (5 bases). This CDR3 has 12 residues. V lost 3 bases and J 8 bases, leaving 10 bases between the germline ends. Germline V gene lookup returns CDR1 MNHNS and CDR2 SASEGT. The CDR3 nucleotides read TGTGCCAGCAGTGACCGGCAGGGCGGCTACACCTTC. It yields the protein CASSDRQGGYTF.

V and J are TRBV30 and TRBJ1-2; D gene uncertain. Deletions cut 2 bases from V and 5 bases from J, with 21 bases between. Per germline, CDR1 GTSNPN and CDR2 SVGIG (reference sequence). CDR3 length: 16 amino acids. CDR3 in amino acids: CAWSWMVAAASYGYTF. CDR3 bases: TGTGCCTGGAGTTGGATGGTGGCGGCCGCGAGTTATGGCTACACCTTC. The variable domain in full, with the rest retrieved from reference TRBV30 and TRBJ1-2, is SQTIHQWPATLVQPVGSPLSLECTVEGTSNPNLYWYRQAAGRGLQLLFYSVGIGQISSEVPQNLSASRPQDRQFILSSKKLLLSDSGFYLCAWSWMVAAASYGYTFGSGTRLTVV.

This chain links TRBV5-4 with TRBJ1-1; 7 bases map to TRBD1. The CDR3 totals 14 residues. Trimming cost V 0 bases and J 5 bases; bases outside gene matches: 4. CDR1 is SGHNT, CDR2 YYREEE, per germline (reference sequence). Written as DNA, the CDR3 is TGTGCCAGCAGCTTGGGCAGGGGGGAGACTGAAGCTTTCTTT. Protein product: CASSLGRGETEAFF. Variable domain in full (rest from reference TRBV5-4 and TRBJ1-1): ETGVTQSPTHLIKTRGQQVTLRCSSQSGHNTVSWYQQALGQGPQFIFQYYREEENGRGNFPPRFSGLQFPNYSSELNVNALELDDSALYLCASSLGRGETEAFFGQGTRLTVV.

The sample holds one count of this clone. J is TRBJ2-5 and V is TRBV7-2; D is possibly TRBD2 (6 bases). V was clipped by 3 bases and J by 4 bases, with 12 bases between them. Germline assignment: CDR1 SGHTA and CDR2 FQGNSA. The CDR3 is 14 residues long. The CDR3 is CASSFRGVLETQYF. DNA of the CDR3: TGTGCCAGCAGCTTTCGCGGGGTCCTAGAGACCCAGTACTTC.